This entry lists 13 T cell receptor beta chains sequenced from one sample in a study of graft-versus-host responses after intestinal transplantation. These TCRs are of unknown antigen specificity. Clones were sequenced by immunoSEQ multiplex PCR, and TCRdb holds only the in-frame ones, with some missing. Here the sample spans about 130,000 clones, just over 90% being singletons. The specimen was unstimulated CD4+ T cells sorted from spleen or lymph node cells, collected before intestinal transplant. These receptors were collected from a human donor who received an intestinal transplant.

The J gene is TRBJ1-1, the V gene TRBV6-5, with TRBD1 matching over 10 bases. Germline trimming cut 7 bases from V and 8 bases from J; bases unmatched to any gene: 7. CDR3 length: 13 residues. Germline values: CDR1 MNHEY, CDR2 SVGAGI. The CDR3 here is CASINRDRGEAFF. CDR3 nucleotides: TGTGCCAGCATCAACCGGGACAGGGGCGAAGCTTTCTTT.

V and J are TRBV6-4 and TRBJ2-3; 8 nucleotides line up with TRBD2. Germline CDR1 reads MRHNA; CDR2 reads SNTAGT. The CDR3 has 17 amino acids. The J segment lost 1 base and the V segment lost 4 bases, leaving 10 bases of the junction unmatched. In DNA, the CDR3 is TGTGCCAGCAGTGCAGGGTCGGGGGGGCCTGGCACAGATACGCAGTATTTT. Protein product: CASSAGSGGPGTDTQYF.

The chain links TRBV19 to TRBJ1-2; tentatively, D is TRBD1 (6 bases). Germline lookup yields CDR1 LNHDA and CDR2 SQIVND (reference sequence). V was shortened by 6 bases and J by 4 bases, with 18 bases between the two germline ends. There are 15 residues in the CDR3. The CDR3 sequence: CASSPRPAGVYGYTF. Here the CDR3 DNA reads TGTGCCAGTAGCCCCAGGCCGGCAGGGGTCTATGGCTACACCTTC.

This chain connects TRBV30 to TRBJ2-5, with TRBD2 matching 11 bases. Germline V CDR1 and CDR2: GTSNPN, SVGIG (reference sequence). J lost 2 bases, V lost 4 bases, and 9 bases had no gene match. CDR3 length equals 16 residues. The CDR3 region has the DNA TGTGCCTGGACGGACGTAGCGGGGGGGAAGCAAGAGACCCAGTACTTC. This gives the protein CAWTDVAGGKQETQYF.

The V call is TRBV5-1, the J call TRBJ2-7; D might be TRBD2 (5 bases). Between the trimmed V and J ends, which lost 4 bases and 3 bases, there was a span of 17 bases. The CDR3 runs 15 residues. Per the germline V gene, CDR1 is SGHRS and CDR2 is YFSETQ. The CDR3 sequence is CASSPGGGGNYEQYF. The CDR3 DNA reads TGCGCCAGCAGCCCAGGAGGCGGCGGCAACTACGAGCAGTACTTC.

The chain combines TRBV9 with TRBJ2-1; 9 bases are a match to TRBD2. The CDR3 loop spans 15 amino acids. Germline V CDR1 and CDR2: SGDLS, YYNGEE. Trimming cost V 4 bases and J 10 bases; bases outside gene matches: 12. DNA for the CDR3: TGTGCCAGCAGCACCGGGACTAGCCAAGAAGGGGAGCAGTTCTTC. As protein: CASSTGTSQEGEQFF.

This chain connects TRBV2 to TRBJ1-1, with D tentatively TRBD1 (6 bases). Germline values: CDR1 SNHLY, CDR2 FYNNEI. The germline V and J ends were trimmed by 5 bases and 4 bases, with 11 bases remaining between them. The CDR3 sequence is 13 residues long. The CDR3 sequence is CASSPQGLTEAFF. The CDR3 DNA sequence: TGTGCCAGCAGTCCACAGGGTCTCACTGAAGCTTTCTTT.

V usage is TRBV6-6 and J usage is TRBJ1-6; no firm D call. The germline V and J ends were trimmed by 7 bases and 8 bases, with 9 bases remaining between them. CDR1 MNHNY and CDR2 SVGAGI come from the germline V gene (reference sequence). This CDR3 has 12 residues. The CDR3 loop reads CASTNGDSPLHF. For the CDR3, the DNA is TGTGCCAGCACAAATGGGGATTCACCCCTCCACTTT.

The V and J genes are TRBV10-3 and TRBJ2-4; D is perhaps TRBD1 or TRBD2 (5 bases each). This CDR3 has 14 amino acids. Per the germline V gene, CDR1 is ENHRY and CDR2 is SYGVKD. V dropped 4 bases and J dropped 0 bases, with 7 bases sitting between them. The CDR3 sequence is CAISAGTAKNIQYF. The CDR3 nucleotides read TGTGCCATCAGTGCCGGGACAGCCAAAAACATTCAGTACTTC.

In this sample, this clone turned up a few times. Other DNA sequences within the sample encode an identical CDR3. The chain links TRBV11-3 to TRBJ2-5; no firm D call. This CDR3 has 15 amino acids. Germline loops: CDR1 SGHNT, CDR2 YENEEA. Trimming removed 0 bases at V and 1 base at J, with 9 bases between. The CDR3 is CASSLEGQPQETQYF. Here the CDR3 DNA reads TGTGCCAGCAGCTTAGAGGGCCAACCCCAAGAGACCCAGTACTTC. Full variable domain (rest looked up from reference TRBV11-3 and TRBJ2-5): EAGVVQSPRYKIIEKKQPVAFWCNPISGHNTLYWYLQNLGQGPELLIRYENEEAVDDSQLPKDRFSAERLKGVDSTLKIQPAELGDSAVYLCASSLEGQPQETQYFGPGTRLLVL.

The chain recombines TRBV4-1 with TRBJ1-3; 7 positions agree with TRBD1. Germline V gene sequence: CDR1 MGHRA, CDR2 YSYEKL. Unmatched junction bases numbered 11, after V lost 7 bases and J lost 5 bases. The CDR3 loop spans 15 amino acids. For the CDR3, the DNA is TGCGCCAGCAAGCAGCGGAGGGGGCCCAGAAACACCATATATTTT. Translated, it gives CASKQRRGPRNTIYF.

The rearrangement uses TRBV7-3 and TRBJ2-7, with D hard to call. This CDR3 has 10 amino acids. Germline V CDR1 and CDR2: SGHTA, FQGTGA. Trimming removed 3 bases from V and 6 bases from J, with 3 bases in between. CDR3 DNA: TGTGCCAGCAGCTTCGGCGAGCAGTACTTC. Translation: CASSFGEQYF.

J is TRBJ2-5 and V is TRBV6-1; D call uncertain. Per the germline V gene, CDR1 is MNHNS and CDR2 is SASEGT. The ends were cut back, 2 bases at V and 2 bases at J, with 15 bases in the middle. There are 16 residues in the CDR3. The CDR3 bases are TGTGCCAGCAGTGAAATTGTAGGTGTCGGGCAAGAGACCCAGTACTTC. Protein sequence: CASSEIVGVGQETQYF.